Below, 30 T cell receptor beta chains from the same sample are listed, as sequenced in a study of blood T cell repertoires in COVID-19. Method: immunoSEQ multiplex PCR; TCRdb's copy keeps in-frame clones and lacks some. The profile shows hundreds of thousands of clones, 86% of them singletons. Sequenced sample: peripheral blood. These receptors came from a woman younger than 45 with active or convalescent COVID-19.

The chain links TRBV19 to TRBJ2-7; 9 nucleotides agree with TRBD1. Germline V lookup: CDR1 LNHDA, CDR2 SQIVND (reference sequence). V lost 5 bases and J lost 7; bases outside the gene matches: 12. CDR3 length: 15 amino acids. The CDR3 is CASSRGTGPSYEQYF. CDR3 DNA sequence: TGTGCCAGTAGTCGGGGGACAGGGCCGTCGTATGAGCAGTACTTC.

A few counts support this clone. The chain has TRBV3-1 (or the pseudogene TRBV3-2) and TRBJ1-2; the D is unclear. In germline, CDR1 is LGHDT, CDR2 YNNKEL (reference sequence). V lost 3 bases to trimming and J lost 8 bases, with 10 bases between them. This CDR3 is built from 12 residues. The CDR3 DNA follows: TGTGCCAGCAGCCATCGGGGTGCCGGCTACACCTTC. Its translation is CASSHRGAGYTF.

This CDR3 is CASSVRDRGSNSPLHF. The CDR3 nucleotides are TGTGCCAGCAGCGTCCGGGACAGGGGTAGTAATTCACCCCTCCACTTT. J is TRBJ1-6 and V is TRBV7-8; 10 nucleotides agree with TRBD1. The junction had 7 bases not matched to a gene; V was cut back by 5 bases and J by 6 bases. CDR3 size: 16 residues. Germline CDR1 SGHVS, CDR2 FQNEAQ.

As DNA, the CDR3 is TGTGCCAGCAGTTCCCGACTAGCGGGCCTTTATACGCAGTATTTT. This translates into CASSSRLAGLYTQYF. The chain joins TRBV6-2 or TRBV6-3 to TRBJ2-3; 10 nucleotides line up with TRBD2. This CDR3 has 15 residues. CDR1 is MNHEY, CDR2 SVGEGT, per germline. Unmatched junction bases numbered 8, after V lost 4 bases and J lost 7 bases.

V usage is TRBV4-1 and J usage is TRBJ1-6; no reliable D call. The germline V and J ends were trimmed by 2 bases and 7 bases, with 12 bases remaining between them. Germline lookup yields CDR1 MGHRA and CDR2 YSYEKL. The CDR3 has 15 residues. CDR3 in DNA: TGCGCCAGCAGCCAAACCGGGTCGGCGAATTCACCCCTCCACTTT. Translation: CASSQTGSANSPLHF.

The rearrangement links TRBV6-5 to TRBJ1-4, with D perhaps matching TRBD1 (5 bases). V was shortened by 0 bases and J by 7 bases, with 12 bases between the two germline ends. CDR1 and CDR2 (germline): MNHEY, SVGAGI. The CDR3 covers 15 residues. CDR3: CASSYSGAGFEKLFF. CDR3 coding DNA: TGTGCCAGCAGTTACTCCGGGGCGGGGTTTGAAAAACTGTTTTTT.

The chain employs TRBV18 and TRBJ1-2; TRBD1 aligns across 7 bases. The length of the CDR3 is 13 residues. After removal of 3 bases from V and 10 bases from J, the junction contained 8 bases not matched to a gene. CDR1 is KGHSH, CDR2 LQKENI, per germline. CDR3 in amino acids: CASSPIGQDLYTF. In nucleotides, the CDR3 is TGTGCCAGCTCACCGATTGGACAGGACCTCTACACCTTC.

The rearrangement links TRBV6-5 to TRBJ2-3; weak D call: TRBD2 (6 bases). The germline gives CDR1 MNHEY, CDR2 SVGAGI. This CDR3 region has 13 residues. V was trimmed by 9 bases and J by 3 bases, leaving 13 bases between them. CDR3 amino acids: CASGGNWTDTQYF. CDR3 DNA: TGTGCCAGTGGCGGGAATTGGACAGATACGCAGTATTTT.

The V call is TRBV5-8, the J call TRBJ2-3; 7 nucleotides match TRBD1. Germline V gives CDR1 SGHTS, CDR2 YDEGEE. The CDR3 runs 17 residues. The ends lost 6 bases at V and 0 bases at J; junction bases unmatched: 13. CDR3 coding DNA: TGTGCCAGCAACTCAGGGGGAACCCGCCTGAGCACAGATACGCAGTATTTT. Translated: CASNSGGTRLSTDTQYF.

The CDR3 loop is CASSTRDSLDNEQFF. DNA for the CDR3: TGTGCCAGTAGTACCCGGGACAGTCTAGATAATGAGCAGTTCTTC. The genes are TRBV19 and TRBJ2-1; 7 bases agree with TRBD1. CDR1 LNHDA and CDR2 SQIVND come from the germline V gene (reference sequence). The CDR3 is made up of 15 amino acids. V dropped 4 bases and J dropped 7; count of bases not matched to a gene: 10.

This chain uses TRBV6-4 with TRBJ1-1; D is uncertain. The CDR3 runs 14 residues. Germline V CDR1 and CDR2: MRHNA, SNTAGT. CDR3 DNA: TGTGCATCCACCATAGGAGGGAGGGACACTGAAGCTTTCTTT. It specifies CASTIGGRDTEAFF.

The chain employs TRBV7-9 and TRBJ1-6, with D perhaps matching TRBD1 (5 bases). The CDR3 is 13 residues long. The V gene's germline CDR1 is SEHNR and CDR2 FQNEAQ (reference sequence). V was shortened by 6 bases and J by 11 bases, with 14 bases between the two germline ends. The CDR3 DNA is TGTGCCAGCAGTCCATTGGGGGGGGCACCCCTCCACTTT. Amino acid sequence: CASSPLGGAPLHF.

The CDR3 here is CATLLGLAGGTDTQYF. The CDR3 region has the DNA TGTGCCACCCTCCTCGGACTAGCGGGAGGCACAGATACGCAGTATTTT. The chain recombines TRBV2 with TRBJ2-3; 13 bases agree with TRBD2. The CDR3 consists of 16 residues. The V gene end was trimmed by 10 bases and the J gene end by 1 base; junction bases not matched to a gene: 8. Germline V gene sequence: CDR1 SNHLY, CDR2 FYNNEI.

The V call is TRBV18, the J call TRBJ1-4; D gene uncertain. The CDR3 totals 16 residues. Germline lookup yields CDR1 KGHSH and CDR2 LQKENI. Trimming removed 2 bases at V and 0 bases at J, with 10 bases between. In DNA form, the CDR3 reads TGTGCCAGCTCACCATTGGCGGGGACAACTAATGAAAAACTGTTTTTT. It is translated as CASSPLAGTTNEKLFF.

J is TRBJ1-2 and V is TRBV30, with 12 nucleotides matching TRBD1. CDR1 GTSNPN and CDR2 SVGIG come from the germline V gene (reference sequence). The CDR3 loop spans 13 amino acids. V lost 3 bases to trimming and J lost 7 bases; unmatched junction nucleotides: 3. In DNA, the CDR3 is TGTGCCTGGAGGGGACAGGGGGCAGGTGGCTACACCTTC. It is translated as CAWRGQGAGGYTF.

J is TRBJ1-1 and V is TRBV3-1 (or the pseudogene TRBV3-2); D is uncertain. Trimming removed 3 bases at V and 4 bases at J, with 12 bases between. The CDR3 runs 14 residues. CDR1 and CDR2 from the germline V gene are LGHDT and YNNKEL (reference sequence). The chain's CDR3 is CASSQGGGATEAFF. The CDR3 DNA is TGTGCCAGCAGCCAGGGAGGAGGCGCCACTGAAGCTTTCTTT.

This clone was picked up one time. The chain joins TRBV18 to TRBJ1-4, with 9 bases fitting TRBD1. Trimming took 5 bases from V and 14 from J; bases not matched to a gene: 12. Germline lookup yields CDR1 KGHSH and CDR2 LQKENI. This CDR3 has 14 residues. The CDR3 loop is CASSSMGQGSGLFF. As DNA, the CDR3 is TGTGCCAGCTCATCGATGGGACAGGGTAGTGGGCTGTTTTTT.

This rearrangement joins TRBV11-2 to TRBJ1-2; D is perhaps TRBD1 (6 bases). Germline V gene lookup returns CDR1 SGHAT and CDR2 FQNNGV. Deletions cut 1 base from V and 4 bases from J, with 19 bases between. The CDR3 extends over 17 amino acids. CDR3 coding DNA: TGTGCCAGCAGCTTAGCGCTAGCTCTCGGACAGTCCTATGGCTACACCTTC. It codes for CASSLALALGQSYGYTF. Full variable domain (rest looked up from reference TRBV11-2 and TRBJ1-2): EAGVAQSPRYKIIEKRQSVAFWCNPISGHATLYWYQQILGQGPKLLIQFQNNGVVDDSQLPKDRFSAERLKGVDSTLKIQPAKLEDSAVYLCASSLALALGQSYGYTFGSGTRLTVV.

The genes are TRBV6-4 and TRBJ2-1, with 7 bases fitting TRBD1. The CDR3 has 14 residues. After removal of 5 bases from V and 3 bases from J, the junction contained 4 bases not matched to a gene. Germline-derived CDR1 and CDR2 are MRHNA and SNTAGT. The CDR3 bases are TGTGCCAGCAGTCGACAGGGCGACTACAATGAGCAGTTCTTC. It codes for CASSRQGDYNEQFF.

This clone was seen a single time. The genes are TRBV6-1 and TRBJ2-7; unclear D gene. Germline-derived CDR1 and CDR2 are MNHNS and SASEGT. This CDR3 contains 16 residues. V was pared by 0 bases and J by 5 bases, with 17 bases between. The CDR3 protein is CASSEARIRKVHEQYF. The CDR3 coding sequence is TGTGCCAGCAGTGAAGCGCGGATAAGGAAAGTGCACGAGCAGTACTTC.

The J gene is TRBJ2-1, the V gene TRBV19; D is possibly TRBD1 (5 bases). V dropped 1 base and J dropped 7 bases, with 17 bases sitting between them. The CDR3 consists of 16 residues. The germline CDR1 and CDR2 sequences are LNHDA and SQIVND (reference sequence). CDR3 sequence (DNA): TGTGCCAGTAGTATAGGCTCAGGGTTCCTACAGAATGAGCAGTTCTTC. Protein product: CASSIGSGFLQNEQFF.

V gene TRBV19 combines with J gene TRBJ1-4; 8 bases fit TRBD1. The CDR3 consists of 14 residues. V dropped 2 bases and J dropped 8; count of bases not matched to a gene: 4. Germline lookup yields CDR1 LNHDA and CDR2 SQIVND (reference sequence). CDR3 nucleotides: TGTGCCAGTAGTATAACAGGGGGGGACGAAAAACTGTTTTTT. This gives the protein CASSITGGDEKLFF.

CDR3 in DNA: TGTGCCAGTAGTCCACAGGGTCCCTCTTATGGCTACACCTTC. Protein product: CASSPQGPSYGYTF. This rearrangement joins TRBV19 to TRBJ1-2, with D perhaps matching TRBD1 (6 bases). Trimming pared 5 bases from V and 5 bases from J, leaving 15 bases between. Germline lookup yields CDR1 LNHDA and CDR2 SQIVND (reference sequence). CDR3 length: 14 amino acids.

This clone was recorded a few times. The chain employs TRBV15 and TRBJ1-5; TRBD1 is a possible D gene (5 bases). Trimming removed 1 base from V and 1 base from J, with 5 bases in between. The CDR3 length is 14 residues. Per the germline V gene, CDR1 is LNHNV and CDR2 is YYDKDF (reference sequence). The CDR3 loop is CATSRGQSNQPQHF. The CDR3 DNA sequence: TGTGCCACCAGCAGAGGACAGAGCAATCAGCCCCAGCATTTT.

The V call is TRBV30, the J call TRBJ2-3; 8 bases are shared with TRBD2. The CDR3 spans 15 residues. The V and J ends lost 7 bases and 2 bases, in that order; junction bases with no gene match: 11. The germline V gene encodes CDR1 GTSNPN and CDR2 SVGIG (reference sequence). The CDR3: CASSLAVASTDTQYF. CDR3 bases: TGTGCCTCGTCACTAGCGGTGGCGTCCACAGATACGCAGTATTTT.

The chain has TRBV6-5 and TRBJ1-2; 8 bases match TRBD1. The CDR3 has 11 residues. CDR1 is MNHEY and CDR2 is SVGAGI in the germline V gene. J lost 4 bases, V lost 8 bases, and 0 bases had no gene match. The CDR3 DNA sequence: TGTGCCAGCCAGGGGGCCTATGGCTACACCTTC. Amino acid sequence: CASQGAYGYTF.

V and J are TRBV18 and TRBJ1-2, with D unclear. V lost 6 bases to trimming and J lost 8 bases, with 19 bases between them. The CDR3 is 14 amino acids. Germline values: CDR1 KGHSH, CDR2 LQKENI. CDR3 in DNA: TGTGCCAGCTCGCAGAAAGTTGACGGGGAAGGCTACACCTTC. This encodes CASSQKVDGEGYTF.

Note on this clone: Additional DNA sequences in this sample encode the identical CDR3. The J gene is TRBJ1-1, the V gene TRBV10-3, with 7 bases fitting TRBD1. The junction had 3 bases not matched to a gene; V was cut back by 7 bases and J by 1 base. Germline CDR1 ENHRY, CDR2 SYGVKD. The CDR3 sequence is 13 residues long. The CDR3 sequence: CAIMGQQNTEAFF. The CDR3 DNA is TGTGCCATCATGGGACAGCAGAACACTGAAGCTTTCTTT.

As regards this clone: The sample has other DNA sequences that encode this CDR3 too. The chain carries TRBV7-9 and TRBJ2-3; D is ambiguous. Trimming cost V 5 bases and J 1 base, with 4 bases left between them. The CDR3 sequence is 12 residues long. Germline CDR1 reads SEHNR; CDR2 reads FQNEAQ (reference sequence). The CDR3 nucleotides are TGTGCCAGCAGCCCTTGCACAGATACGCAGTATTTT. This gives the protein CASSPCTDTQYF.

V usage is TRBV4-2 and J usage is TRBJ2-2, with TRBD1 matching 7 bases. The CDR3 covers 15 residues. V lost 3 bases and J lost 7; bases outside the gene matches: 8. The V gene's germline CDR1 is LGHNA and CDR2 YNFKEQ. The CDR3 spells CASSQGQTKIGELFF. CDR3 sequence (DNA): TGTGCCAGCAGCCAGGGACAGACCAAGATCGGGGAGCTGTTTTTT.